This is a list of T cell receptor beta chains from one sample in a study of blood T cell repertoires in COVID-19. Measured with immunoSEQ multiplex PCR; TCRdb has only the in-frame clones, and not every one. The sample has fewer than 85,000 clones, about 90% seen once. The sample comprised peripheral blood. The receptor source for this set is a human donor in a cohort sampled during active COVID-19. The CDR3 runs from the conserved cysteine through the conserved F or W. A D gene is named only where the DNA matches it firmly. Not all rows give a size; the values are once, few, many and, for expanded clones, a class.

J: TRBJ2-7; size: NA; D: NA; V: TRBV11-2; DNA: TGTGCCAGCAGCTTACTTCCGGGGTCGTACTACGAGCAGTACTTC; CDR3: CASSLLPGSYYEQYF
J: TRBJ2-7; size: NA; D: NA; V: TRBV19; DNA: TGTGCCAGTAGGACCACGGGTTCCGCCTACGAGCAGTACTTC; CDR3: CASRTTGSAYEQYF
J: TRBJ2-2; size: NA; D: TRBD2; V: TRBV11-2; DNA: TGTGCCAGCAGCCCTGTTGCGGGGGGCGTCACCGGGGAGCTGTTTTTT; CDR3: CASSPVAGGVTGELFF
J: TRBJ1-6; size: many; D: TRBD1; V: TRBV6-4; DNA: TGTGCCAGCAGTGACTCGACAGGGGGCAATTCACCCCTCCACTTT; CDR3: CASSDSTGGNSPLHF
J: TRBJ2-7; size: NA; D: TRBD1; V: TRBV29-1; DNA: TGCAGCGTTGAAGATCTCAACAGGGGCAACTACGAGCAGTACTTC; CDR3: CSVEDLNRGNYEQYF
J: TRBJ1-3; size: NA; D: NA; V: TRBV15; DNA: TGTGCCACCAGCAGAGACAGGGGTTCAGGAAACACCATATATTTT; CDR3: CATSRDRGSGNTIYF
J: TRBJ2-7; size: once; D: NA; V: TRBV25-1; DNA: TGTGCCAGCAGTCTTGCGGGACTCTACTACGAGCAGTACTTC; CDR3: CASSLAGLYYEQYF
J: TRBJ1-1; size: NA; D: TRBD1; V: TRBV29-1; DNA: TGCAGCGGGGGACAGGGTATGAACACTGAAGCTTTCTTT; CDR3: CSGGQGMNTEAFF
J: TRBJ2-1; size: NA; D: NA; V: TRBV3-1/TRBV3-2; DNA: TGTGCCAGCAGCCAAGACAGGGGCAATGAGCAGTTCTTC; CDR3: CASSQDRGNEQFF
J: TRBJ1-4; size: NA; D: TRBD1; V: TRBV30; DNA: TGTGCCTGGAGTGAAAAACCGGGACAGGGGTGGGAAAAACTGTTTTTT; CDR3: CAWSEKPGQGWEKLFF
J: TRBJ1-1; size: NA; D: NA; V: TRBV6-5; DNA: TGTGCCAGCAGAAGGGGTACTGAAGCTTTCTTT; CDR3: CASRRGTEAFF
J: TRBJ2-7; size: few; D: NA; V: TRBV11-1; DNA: TGTGCCAGCAGCTCACATTGGGGGCCCTACGAGCAGTACTTC; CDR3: CASSSHWGPYEQYF
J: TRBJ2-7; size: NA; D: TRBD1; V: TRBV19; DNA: TGTGCCAGTAGTCCGGGGACAGGGGGTTACGAGCAGTACTTC; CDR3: CASSPGTGGYEQYF
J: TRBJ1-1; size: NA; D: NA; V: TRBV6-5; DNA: TGTGCCAGCAGTCAAAGGGAGCGGGAGAACACTGAAGCTTTCTTT; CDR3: CASSQRERENTEAFF
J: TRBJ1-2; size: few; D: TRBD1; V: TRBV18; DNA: TGTGCCAGCTCACCCACAGGGGGAGGCTACACCTTC; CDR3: CASSPTGGGYTF
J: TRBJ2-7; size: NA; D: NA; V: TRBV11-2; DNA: TGTGCCAGCAGCTCCCTTGGGGGGGGGCTCCGCTCCTACGAGCAGTACTTC; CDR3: CASSSLGGGLRSYEQYF
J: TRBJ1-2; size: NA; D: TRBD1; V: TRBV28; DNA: TGTGCCAGCAGGCTCGGGACAGGGGGCGCGGGCTATGGCTACACCTTC; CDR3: CASRLGTGGAGYGYTF
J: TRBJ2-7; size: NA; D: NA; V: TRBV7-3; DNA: TGTGCCAGCAGCGCAGGGGGTAGCGGGGTCAGAGAGCAGTACTTC; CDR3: CASSAGGSGVREQYF
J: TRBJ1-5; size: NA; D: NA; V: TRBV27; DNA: TGTGCCAGCAGAGGGGTCTTGGATCAGCCCCAGCATTTT; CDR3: CASRGVLDQPQHF
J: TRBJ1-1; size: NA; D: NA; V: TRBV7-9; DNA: TGTGCCAGCAGCTTACGGACAAGCCCGAACACTGAAGCTTTCTTT; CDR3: CASSLRTSPNTEAFF
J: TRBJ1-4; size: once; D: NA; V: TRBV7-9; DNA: TGTGCCAGCAGATCTGACAGTTCTGAAAAACTGTTTTTT; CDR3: CASRSDSSEKLFF
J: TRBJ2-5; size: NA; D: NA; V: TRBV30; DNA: TGTGCCCGTGGACAGCTTGGAGAGACCCAGTACTTC; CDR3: CARGQLGETQYF